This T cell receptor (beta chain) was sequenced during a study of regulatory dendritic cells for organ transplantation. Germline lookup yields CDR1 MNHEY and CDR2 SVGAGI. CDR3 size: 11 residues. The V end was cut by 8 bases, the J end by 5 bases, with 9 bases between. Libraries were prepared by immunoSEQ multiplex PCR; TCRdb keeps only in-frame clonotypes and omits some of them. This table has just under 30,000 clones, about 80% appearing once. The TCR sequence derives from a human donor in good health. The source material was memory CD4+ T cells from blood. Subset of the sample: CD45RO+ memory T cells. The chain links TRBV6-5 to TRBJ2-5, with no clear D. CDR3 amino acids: CASFSPETQYF. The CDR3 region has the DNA TGTGCCAGCTTTTCCCCTGAGACCCAGTACTTC.